This T cell receptor beta chain derives from a study of T cell changes during pregnancy in multiple sclerosis. This table comes from immunoSEQ multiplex PCR, and its TCRdb copy is limited to in-frame clones, with some not included. The sample lists approximately 21,000 clones; around four fifths were seen once. CDR1 is SEHNR, CDR2 FQNEAQ, per germline (reference sequence). This CDR3 contains 13 residues. Losses at the gene ends were 4 bases for V and 7 bases for J; bases not matched to a gene: 6. V and J are TRBV7-9 and TRBJ1-2; 7 bases agree with TRBD1. The sequence was obtained from a female donor in good health, enrolled as a control in a pregnancy study. The sample in question was CD8+ T cells from peripheral blood mononuclear cells, obtained in the first trimester of pregnancy. The DNA of the CDR3 is TGTGCCAGCAGCTGGACAGGCGGTGGTGGCTACACCTTC. Translating gives CASSWTGGGGYTF. Filled out from reference TRBV7-9 and TRBJ1-2, the complete variable domain reads DTGVSQNPRHKITKRGQNVTFRCDPISEHNRLYWYRQTLGQGPEFLTYFQNEAQLEKSRLLSDRFSAERPKGSFSTLEIQRTEQGDSAMYLCASSWTGGGGYTFGSGTRLTVV.